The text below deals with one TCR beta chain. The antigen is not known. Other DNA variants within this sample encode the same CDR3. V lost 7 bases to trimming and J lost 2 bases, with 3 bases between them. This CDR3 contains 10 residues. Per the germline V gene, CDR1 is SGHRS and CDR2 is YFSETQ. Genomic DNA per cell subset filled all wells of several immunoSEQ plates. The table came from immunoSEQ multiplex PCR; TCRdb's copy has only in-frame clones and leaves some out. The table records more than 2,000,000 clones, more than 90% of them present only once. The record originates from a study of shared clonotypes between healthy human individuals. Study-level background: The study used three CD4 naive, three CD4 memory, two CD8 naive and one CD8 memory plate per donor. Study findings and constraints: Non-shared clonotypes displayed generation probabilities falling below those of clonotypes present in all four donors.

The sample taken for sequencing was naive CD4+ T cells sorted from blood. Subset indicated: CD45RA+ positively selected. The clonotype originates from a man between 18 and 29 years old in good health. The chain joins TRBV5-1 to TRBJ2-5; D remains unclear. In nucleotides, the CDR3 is TGCGCCAGCGGTCAAGAGACCCAGTACTTC. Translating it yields CASGQETQYF.